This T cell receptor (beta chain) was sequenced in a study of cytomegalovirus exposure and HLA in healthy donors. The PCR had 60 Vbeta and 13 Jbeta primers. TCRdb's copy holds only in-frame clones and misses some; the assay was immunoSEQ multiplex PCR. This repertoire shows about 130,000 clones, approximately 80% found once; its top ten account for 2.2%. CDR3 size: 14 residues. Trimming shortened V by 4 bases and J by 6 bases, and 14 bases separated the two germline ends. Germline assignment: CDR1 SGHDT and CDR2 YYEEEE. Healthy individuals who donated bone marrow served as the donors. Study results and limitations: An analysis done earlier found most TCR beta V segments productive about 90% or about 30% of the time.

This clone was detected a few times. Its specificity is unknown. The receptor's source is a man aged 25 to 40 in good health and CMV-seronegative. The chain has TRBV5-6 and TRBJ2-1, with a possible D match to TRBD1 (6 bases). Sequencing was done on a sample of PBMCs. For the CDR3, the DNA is TGTGCCAGCAGCCTAGGTTTGGGGGCCAATGAGCAGTTCTTC. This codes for CASSLGLGANEQFF.